The T cell receptor (beta chain) under discussion was sequenced for a study of blood T cell repertoires in COVID-19. Overall study context: Material from acute and convalescent COVID-19 was sourced from the United States, Italy and Spain. T cells, B-cell-depleted T cells, or PBMCs provided the cDNA or gDNA that served as material.

Original methodology: Quantification of nucleated cells was approximated via reference gene primer amplification. The repertoire was sequenced with immunoSEQ multiplex PCR; TCRdb's copy has only in-frame clones and lacks some. V and J calls and clone size follow that table, whereas D and trimming were derived from the DNA. The sample contains roughly 150,000 clones, 78% of which appear only once. This CDR3 has 12 residues. The germline V gene encodes CDR1 SNHLY and CDR2 FYNNEI. Trimming cost V 4 bases and J 6 bases; bases outside gene matches: 0. The V and J genes are TRBV2 and TRBJ2-1, with 7 bases matching TRBD1. The sequencing input was peripheral blood. The source is a woman older than 75 with acute or convalescent COVID-19. CDR3 region: CASSGDSNEQFF. The CDR3 DNA is TGTGCCAGCAGTGGGGACAGCAATGAGCAGTTCTTC.